The sequence of this T cell receptor beta chain was determined in a study of blood T cells in healthy people across ages. With 0 bases removed from V and 10 bases from J, the gap between germline ends came to 8 bases. This CDR3 comprises 12 residues. The germline V gene has CDR1 KGHSH and CDR2 LQKENI. A sample-barcoded 5' primer and a J-beta primer mix were used in a second PCR of roughly 7 to 11 cycles. The template-switch adaptor was a 5' adaptor with 12 random nucleotides. It tagged each cDNA molecule. One entry per CDR3 protein, called by TCRdb with MiXCR from the 5' RACE reads. This table has 650,000 to 900,000 distinct CDR3 sequences, around 68% appearing once.

Sequences were obtained from blood. The chain uses TRBV18 and TRBJ2-3; D may be TRBD1 (5 bases). The receptor's source is a man aged 25 to 40 in good health. CDR3 in amino acids: CASSPPDIAQYF. CDR3 DNA: TGTGCCAGCTCACCACCGGACATCGCGCAGTATTTT.